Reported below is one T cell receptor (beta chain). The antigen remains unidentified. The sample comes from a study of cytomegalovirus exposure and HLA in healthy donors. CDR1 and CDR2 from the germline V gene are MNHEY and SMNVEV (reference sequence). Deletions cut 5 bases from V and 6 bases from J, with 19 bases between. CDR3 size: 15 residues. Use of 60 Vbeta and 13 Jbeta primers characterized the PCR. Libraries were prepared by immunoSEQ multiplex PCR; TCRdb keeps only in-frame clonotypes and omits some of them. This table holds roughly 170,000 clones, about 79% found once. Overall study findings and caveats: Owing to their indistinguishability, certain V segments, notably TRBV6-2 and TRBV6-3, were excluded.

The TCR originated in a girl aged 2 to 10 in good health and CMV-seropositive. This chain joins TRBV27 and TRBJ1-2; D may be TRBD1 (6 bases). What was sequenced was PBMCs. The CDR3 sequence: CASSPDGQHNDGYTF. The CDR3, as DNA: TGTGCCAGCAGTCCCGACGGACAGCACAACGATGGCTACACCTTC.